This T cell receptor beta chain was captured in a study of T cells after yellow fever vaccination. TCRdb analysed the 5' RACE reads with MiXCR anew, one entry per CDR3 protein. This sample has approximately 70,000 distinct CDR3 sequences; more than 5.5% occur once, and the top ten carry about 27%. This clonotype was observed at least ten times. Germline CDR1 is DFQATT and CDR2 is SNEGSKA (reference sequence). The CDR3 spans 14 residues. Trimming took 2 bases from V and 3 from J, leaving 11 bases between them. Specimen: CD8+ T cells sorted from PBMCs, collected around 10 days after the first yellow fever vaccination. The chain is built from TRBV20-1 and TRBJ1-5; unclear D gene. The clonotype was recovered from a man in his late teens or twenties who received the YFV17D yellow fever vaccine. CDR3 region: CSARSIINNQPQHF. In DNA form, the CDR3 reads TGCAGTGCTAGATCCATAATCAACAATCAGCCCCAGCATTTT.